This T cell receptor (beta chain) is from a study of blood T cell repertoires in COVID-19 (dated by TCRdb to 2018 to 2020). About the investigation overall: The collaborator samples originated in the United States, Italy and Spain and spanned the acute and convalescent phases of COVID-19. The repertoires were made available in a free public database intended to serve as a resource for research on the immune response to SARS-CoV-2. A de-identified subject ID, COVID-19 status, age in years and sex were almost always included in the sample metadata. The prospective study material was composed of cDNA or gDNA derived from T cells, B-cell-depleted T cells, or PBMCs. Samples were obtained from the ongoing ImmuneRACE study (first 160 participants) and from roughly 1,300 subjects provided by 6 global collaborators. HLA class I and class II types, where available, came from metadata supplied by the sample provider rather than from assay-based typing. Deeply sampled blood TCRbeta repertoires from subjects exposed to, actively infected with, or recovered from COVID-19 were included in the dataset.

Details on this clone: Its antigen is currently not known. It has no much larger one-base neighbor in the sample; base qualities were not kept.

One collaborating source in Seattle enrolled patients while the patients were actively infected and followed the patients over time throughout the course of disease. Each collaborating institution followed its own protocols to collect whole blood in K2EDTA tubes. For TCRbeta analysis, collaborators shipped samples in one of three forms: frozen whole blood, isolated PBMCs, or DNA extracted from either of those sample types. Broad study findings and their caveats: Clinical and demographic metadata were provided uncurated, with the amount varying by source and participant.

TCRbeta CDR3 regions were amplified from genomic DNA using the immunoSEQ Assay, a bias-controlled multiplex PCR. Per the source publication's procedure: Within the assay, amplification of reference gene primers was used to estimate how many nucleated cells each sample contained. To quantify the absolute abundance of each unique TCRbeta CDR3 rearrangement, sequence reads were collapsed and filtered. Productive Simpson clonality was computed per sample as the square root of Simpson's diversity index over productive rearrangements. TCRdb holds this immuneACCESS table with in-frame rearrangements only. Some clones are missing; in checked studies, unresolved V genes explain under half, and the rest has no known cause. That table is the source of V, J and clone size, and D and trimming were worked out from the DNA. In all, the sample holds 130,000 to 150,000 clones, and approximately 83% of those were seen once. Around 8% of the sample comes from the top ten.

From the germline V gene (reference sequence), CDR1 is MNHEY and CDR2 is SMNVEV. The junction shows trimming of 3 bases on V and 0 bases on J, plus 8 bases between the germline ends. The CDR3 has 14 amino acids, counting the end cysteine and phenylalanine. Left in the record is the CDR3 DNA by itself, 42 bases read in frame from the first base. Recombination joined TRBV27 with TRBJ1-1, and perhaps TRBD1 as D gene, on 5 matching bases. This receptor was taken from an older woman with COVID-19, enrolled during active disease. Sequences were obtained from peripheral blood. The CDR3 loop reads CASSFAGMNTEAFF. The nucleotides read TGTGCCAGCAGTTTCGCAGGGATGAACACTGAAGCTTTCTTT.